This TCR beta chain originates from a study of beta chain features in type 1 diabetes. The investigators reverse transcribed all of the isolated RNA, so they sequenced expressed TCRB transcripts. Assay used: immunoSEQ multiplex PCR; TCRdb lists only in-frame clones, some missing. The table includes a few hundred thousand clones, around 12% detected once. Purities over 95% were achieved in all sorted populations. On this clone itself: The target antigen is unknown.

Study-level points and caveats: Naive, central memory and Treg TCRB repertoires appeared more alike in patients than in healthy donors. Cells expressing TCR highly could be over-represented by cDNA sequencing. Whether HLA type affects TCRB rearrangement stayed undetermined in the present work. Type 1 diabetes patients had moderately but significantly shorter TCRB CDR3s in all four CD4+ subsets.

The CDR3 has 14 residues. V dropped 7 bases and J dropped 6; count of bases not matched to a gene: 9. Germline lookup yields CDR1 SNHLY and CDR2 FYNNEI. The material sequenced was naive CD4+ T cells from blood. The TCR was taken from a woman aged 18-35 years with type 1 diabetes. The V and J genes are TRBV2 and TRBJ2-3, with 8 bases lining up with TRBD2. CDR3 sequence (DNA): TGTGCCAGCATAGTGGCTAGCGGGTTGGATACGCAGTATTTT. Its translation is CASIVASGLDTQYF. Full variable domain (missing parts from reference TRBV2 and TRBJ2-3): EPEVTQTPSHQVTQMGQEVILRCVPISNHLYFYWYRQILGQKVEFLVSFYNNEISEKSEIFDDQFSVERPDGSNFTLKIRSTKLEDSAMYFCASIVASGLDTQYFGPGTRLTVL.